This entry concerns a single T cell receptor (beta chain). Per-nucleotide qualities are absent, and no much larger clonotype sits a single base away. The data stem from a study of T cells in tuberculosis (dated by TCRdb to 2016 to 2019). About the full investigation: To characterize T cells specific for the mycobacterial lipid antigen glucose monomycolate (GMM), the study used CD1B tetramers together with high-throughput TCR immunosequencing.

After being thawed and rested overnight, PBMC were stained with GMM-loaded CD1B tetramer, a Live/Dead dye and anti-CD3, and were then sorted on a FACS Aria II. C32 glucose monomycolate purified from Rhodococcus equi was loaded onto CD1B tetramers. Before cryopreservation, the PBMC later used for tetramer sorting had been depleted of CD14-expressing monocytes as part of a separate study. From each donor, 85,000 to 100,000 tetramer-negative cells were also sorted and analyzed side by side with the tetramer-positive cells. Antigen-specific T cells were sorted from a handful of healthy South African adults using GMM-loaded CD1B tetramers. Measured from the cysteine to the phenylalanine, the CDR3 is 13 residues long. The entry retains the CDR3 DNA only, 39 bases that are in frame from base 1. The CDR1 and CDR2 encoded by the germline V gene are SGHRS and YFSETQ. For this chain, trimming is 2 bases at the V end and 7 bases at the J end, and the number of junction bases without a gene match is 2.

TCR-alpha and TCR-beta chains were sequenced unpaired, so chain pairing information was not available. The immunoSEQ multiplex PCR assay was used to generate TCR libraries, with TCR-beta and/or TCR-alpha/delta assays applied to each sample. The Illumina high-throughput platform was used to sequence the amplified TCR libraries. The study's own analysis went as follows. Clustering and dimensionality reduction were performed using pairwise TCRdist distances among GMM-specific receptors from ex vivo sorted or in vitro expanded T cells. Sequence motifs defined by gene usage and CDR3 content were checked for enrichment by comparing tetramer-positive and tetramer-negative populations. Imported from immuneACCESS, the table was reduced by TCRdb to in-frame sequences with V and J called. These copies leave out some clones; in studies compared against another copy, an unresolved V gene accounts for under half, and the cause of the remainder is not known. V and J calls plus clone size are reproduced from that table; the DNA served to infer D and trimming. The sample table records roughly 59,000 clones; around 81% of these occur just once. Of the sample, more than 10% is held by the ten largest clones.

The research as a whole found: T cells that bind the CD1B-GMM tetramer with low affinity may have been missed by the stringent sort gate.

Rearrangement joined TRBV5-1 to TRBJ2-1; 8 bases in between match TRBD1. Input material: CD1b-GMM tetramer-negative cells sorted from PBMCs. Read against the paper, the sample's cell subset or site label means: T cells not binding CD1B-GMM tetramer, sorted from same donor. The source of this sequence is an adult woman with latent tuberculosis. The bases are TGCGCCAGCAGCTTTACAGGGGGGAATGAGCAGTTCTTC. Translated, it gives CASSFTGGNEQFF.